The 27 T cell receptor beta chains reported below all come from one sample, sequenced in a study of cytomegalovirus exposure and HLA in healthy donors. PCR was performed using 60 Vbeta and 13 Jbeta primers. Profiling relied on immunoSEQ multiplex PCR, and the TCRdb table lists in-frame clones only, not all of them. This sample yields 150,000 to 200,000 clones, of which about 82% are seen a single time; approximately 0.8% belongs to the top ten. The specimen sequenced was PBMCs. The receptors were sampled from a woman between 18 and 29 years old in good health and CMV-seronegative.

This clone has a single count. The chain links TRBV11-1 to TRBJ2-7; 9 positions match TRBD1. J gave up 2 bases and V 1 base, and 0 bases lay outside the gene matches. CDR1 and CDR2 (germline): SGHAT, FQDESV (reference sequence). This CDR3 is 14 amino acids long. The DNA of the CDR3 is TGTGCCAGCAGCTTAGGGACAGGGGCCTACGAGCAGTACTTC. Translated: CASSLGTGAYEQYF.

V gene TRBV10-2 combines with J gene TRBJ2-1; tentative D call: TRBD1 (5 bases). Germline V gene lookup returns CDR1 WSHSY and CDR2 SAAADI. The CDR3 is 13 amino acids. The V end lost 8 bases, the J end lost 2 bases, and 10 bases lay between the germline ends. The CDR3 nucleotides are TGCGCCAGCTTCCAGGACACCTACAATGAGCAGTTCTTC. It is translated as CASFQDTYNEQFF.

This clone was seen a few times. The V call is TRBV11-2, the J call TRBJ2-1, with 8 bases that match TRBD2. Germline CDR1 is SGHAT and CDR2 is FQNNGV. J lost 7 bases, V lost 1 base, and 3 bases had no gene match. The CDR3 has 14 residues. Here the CDR3 reads CASSLAGGMNEQFF. CDR3 DNA sequence: TGTGCCAGCAGCTTAGCGGGAGGGATGAATGAGCAGTTCTTC. Full variable domain (outside the CDR3, taken from reference TRBV11-2 and TRBJ2-1): EAGVAQSPRYKIIEKRQSVAFWCNPISGHATLYWYQQILGQGPKLLIQFQNNGVVDDSQLPKDRFSAERLKGVDSTLKIQPAKLEDSAVYLCASSLAGGMNEQFFGPGTRLTVL.

The chain carries TRBV5-1 and TRBJ2-1; 7 bases line up with TRBD2. The CDR3 loop spans 15 amino acids. V shed 6 bases, J shed 2 bases, and the junction held 8 bases outside the gene matches. CDR1 is SGHRS and CDR2 is YFSETQ in the germline V gene. The DNA of the CDR3 is TGCGCCAGCACACCGACTAGCTGGGCCTACAATGAGCAGTTCTTC. Its protein is CASTPTSWAYNEQFF.

The chain employs TRBV27 and TRBJ2-3, with TRBD2 matching 10 bases. Germline V gives CDR1 MNHEY, CDR2 SMNVEV (reference sequence). The CDR3 runs to 16 residues. J gave up 1 base and V 5 bases, and 6 bases lay outside the gene matches. For the CDR3, the DNA is TGTGCCAGCAGTCCCTCCGGGACTAGCGGCACAGATACGCAGTATTTT. It is translated as CASSPSGTSGTDTQYF.

The sample holds one count of this clone. The junction and the germline gene differ at one end; a read error may be behind it. The CDR3: CSSSLAGGGEGYGYTF. The CDR3 DNA follows: TGTTCCAGCAGCTTAGCCGGGGGGGGCGAGGGCTATGGCTACACCTTC. The chain joins TRBV7-9 to TRBJ1-2, with D tentatively TRBD1 (6 bases). The length of the CDR3 is 16 residues. The germline CDR1 and CDR2 sequences are SEHNR and FQNEAQ (reference sequence).

V gene TRBV2 combines with J gene TRBJ2-7; D unclear. V gave up 1 base and J gave up 9 bases, with 10 bases separating them. CDR1 and CDR2 from the germline V gene are SNHLY and FYNNEI. The CDR3 runs to 12 residues. CDR3 in DNA: TGTGCCAGCAGTGAAGATGGTTGCGGGCAGTACTTC. It encodes CASSEDGCGQYF.

The chain couples TRBV25-1 to TRBJ1-1; 11 bases align to TRBD1. Germline CDR1 reads MGHDK; CDR2 reads SYGVNS. Trimming at V came to 4 bases and at J to 1 base, leaving 5 bases not matched to a gene. CDR3 length: 16 amino acids. In DNA, the CDR3 is TGTGCCAGCAGTGTCGGGACAGGGGGTTCGAACACTGAAGCTTTCTTT. It codes for CASSVGTGGSNTEAFF.

This chain uses TRBV27 with TRBJ2-7; TRBD1 might be the D (6 bases). Germline-derived CDR1 and CDR2 are MNHEY and SMNVEV (reference sequence). The ends were cut back, 5 bases at V and 3 bases at J, with 23 bases in the middle. There are 17 residues in the CDR3. The CDR3 here is CASSLRNLGARNYEQYF. In DNA, the CDR3 is TGTGCCAGCAGTCTAAGGAATTTGGGGGCGCGTAACTACGAGCAGTACTTC.

This clone was seen a few times. DNA of the CDR3: TGTGCCAGCAGTTTCTGGACAGGGGTTGTCGGGGAGCTGTTTTTT. Its protein product is CASSFWTGVVGELFF. This sequence joins TRBV28 and TRBJ2-2, with 9 bases lining up with TRBD1. The trim removed 3 bases at V and 7 bases at J, leaving 6 bases unmatched. Germline V CDR1 and CDR2: MDHEN, SYDVKM. There are 15 residues in the CDR3.

The chain recombines TRBV6-5 with TRBJ2-4; tentatively, D is TRBD1 (6 bases). With 5 bases removed from V and 4 bases from J, the gap between germline ends came to 9 bases. CDR3 length equals 13 residues. Per germline, CDR1 MNHEY and CDR2 SVGAGI. The CDR3 nucleotides are TGTGCCAGCAGTCCGGGACATAAAAACATTCAGTACTTC. Protein: CASSPGHKNIQYF.

The chain joins TRBV6-6 to TRBJ2-3; 8 positions match TRBD1. Trimming removed 9 bases from V and 5 bases from J; junction bases left unmatched: 13. CDR3 length: 15 residues. Germline assignment: CDR1 MNHNY and CDR2 SVGAGI (reference sequence). CDR3 in amino acids: CARRPGQDELDTQYF. As DNA, the CDR3 is TGTGCCAGGAGACCGGGACAGGACGAATTAGATACGCAGTATTTT.

The J gene is TRBJ1-5, the V gene TRBV7-9; D is unclear. The germline V gene encodes CDR1 SEHNR and CDR2 FQNEAQ (reference sequence). Trimming took 3 bases from V and 2 from J, leaving 8 bases between them. This CDR3 has 14 residues. The CDR3 loop is CASSLDWGNQPQHF. The CDR3 region has the DNA TGTGCCAGCAGCTTGGACTGGGGCAATCAGCCCCAGCATTTT. The full variable domain, with the rest looked up from reference TRBV7-9 and TRBJ1-5, is DTGVSQNPRHKITKRGQNVTFRCDPISEHNRLYWYRQTLGQGPEFLTYFQNEAQLEKSRLLSDRFSAERPKGSFSTLEIQRTEQGDSAMYLCASSLDWGNQPQHFGDGTRLSIL.

The rearrangement uses TRBV29-1 and TRBJ2-7; no definite D call. CDR3 length equals 16 residues. V was shortened by 7 bases and J by 2 bases, with 24 bases between the two germline ends. Germline V gives CDR1 SQVTM, CDR2 ANQGSEA. The CDR3 region is CSAIGVPHKPTYEQYF. CDR3 sequence (DNA): TGCAGCGCTATAGGAGTACCGCACAAACCAACCTACGAGCAGTACTTC.

The rearrangement uses TRBV27 and TRBJ2-7, with D possibly being TRBD1 (6 bases). V was cut by 2 bases and J by 2 bases, with 10 bases left in between. This CDR3 comprises 14 residues. The germline V gene encodes CDR1 MNHEY and CDR2 SMNVEV (reference sequence). The CDR3 loop reads CASSLQQGPYEQYF. CDR3 nucleotide sequence: TGTGCCAGCAGTTTACAACAGGGTCCCTACGAGCAGTACTTC.

The rearrangement uses TRBV10-2 and TRBJ2-1, with 12 bases matching TRBD2. Per the germline V gene, CDR1 is WSHSY and CDR2 is SAAADI. The V segment lost 0 bases and the J segment 2 bases; nucleotides outside the gene matches: 8. This CDR3 has 19 residues. The CDR3 region has the DNA TGCGCCAGCAGTGAGTCGTCGCCTAGCGGGAGGGGGCCCTACAATGAGCAGTTCTTC. It yields the protein CASSESSPSGRGPYNEQFF.

Here the CDR3 reads CASSPYGFGYTF. CDR3 bases: TGTGCCAGCAGCCCTTACGGGTTTGGCTACACCTTC. The J gene is TRBJ1-2, the V gene TRBV14; D not resolved. Trimming took 4 bases from V and 7 from J, leaving 10 bases between them. The CDR3 totals 12 residues. The germline CDR1 and CDR2 sequences are SGHDN and FVKESK. The complete variable domain, with remaining parts taken from reference TRBV14 and TRBJ1-2, reads EAGVTQFPSHSVIEKGQTVTLRCDPISGHDNLYWYRRVMGKEIKFLLHFVKESKQDESGMPNNRFLAERTGGTYSTLKVQPAELEDSGVYFCASSPYGFGYTFGSGTRLTVV.

This sequence joins TRBV6-1 and TRBJ1-5; no clear D gene. The germline CDR1 and CDR2 sequences are MNHNS and SASEGT. Deletions cut 3 bases from V and 6 bases from J, with 27 bases between. The length of the CDR3 is 19 residues. CDR3 residues: CASSDARPRGLVAAQPQHF. The CDR3 DNA follows: TGTGCCAGCAGTGACGCGAGGCCTCGGGGTCTGGTAGCAGCTCAGCCCCAGCATTTT.

This chain connects TRBV5-1 to TRBJ2-7; tentative D call: TRBD2 (6 bases). The V and J ends lost 7 bases and 0 bases respectively, with 14 bases between them. Germline V CDR1 and CDR2: SGHRS, YFSETQ. The length of the CDR3 is 14 residues. CDR3 coding DNA: TGCGCCAGCCGCCGGGAGATCGGCTCCTACGAGCAGTACTTC. Translation gives CASRREIGSYEQYF.

This clone occurred a few times. This chain joins TRBV4-1 and TRBJ2-5; 8 positions match TRBD2. The V gene's germline CDR1 is MGHRA and CDR2 YSYEKL. V was clipped by 4 bases and J by 1 base; unmatched bases: 5. The CDR3 totals 15 residues. The CDR3 protein is CASSLSGRFQETQYF. The CDR3 DNA reads as TGCGCCAGCAGCCTCAGCGGGAGATTCCAAGAGACCCAGTACTTC.

The chain carries TRBV7-2 and TRBJ2-1; 11 nucleotides agree with TRBD2. J lost 2 bases, V lost 5 bases, and 5 bases had no gene match. The CDR3 totals 16 residues. Germline loops: CDR1 SGHTA, CDR2 FQGNSA. This chain's CDR3 is CASSLSGRGTYNEQFF. The CDR3 nucleotides read TGTGCCAGCAGCCTTAGCGGGAGGGGTACCTACAATGAGCAGTTCTTC.

This chain links TRBV6-1 with TRBJ2-1; TRBD2 might be the D (6 bases). CDR3 size: 15 residues. V was trimmed by 8 bases and J by 0 bases, leaving 14 bases between them. The germline V gene encodes CDR1 MNHNS and CDR2 SASEGT. CDR3: CASWRGVSSYNEQFF. In DNA, the CDR3 is TGTGCCAGCTGGCGCGGGGTGAGCTCCTACAATGAGCAGTTCTTC.

The chain couples TRBV6-1 to TRBJ1-3; 9 bases are a match to TRBD1. V trimming: 4 bases; J trimming: 1 base; junction bases outside the gene matches: 2. This CDR3 comprises 15 residues. The germline CDR1 and CDR2 sequences are MNHNS and SASEGT. The CDR3 nucleotides are TGTGCCAGCAGTGGGACAGGGGTTTCTGGAAACACCATATATTTT. Translation gives CASSGTGVSGNTIYF.

The chain carries TRBV11-2 and TRBJ2-1; 7 bases agree with TRBD2. V was pared by 5 bases and J by 3 bases, with 10 bases of the junction left unmatched. Germline CDR1 is SGHAT and CDR2 is FQNNGV. This CDR3 region has 16 residues. CDR3 sequence reads: CASSEEVAGFYNEQFF. The CDR3 coding sequence is TGTGCCAGCAGCGAAGAAGTAGCGGGTTTCTACAATGAGCAGTTCTTC.

The chain uses TRBV9 and TRBJ2-3; TRBD2 aligns across 7 bases. The CDR3 is 12 residues long. Germline CDR1 is SGDLS and CDR2 is YYNGEE. V lost 3 bases and J lost 8; bases outside the gene matches: 3. In nucleotides, the CDR3 is TGTGCCAGCAGCGGGGGGGGAGGTACGCAGTATTTT. This translates into CASSGGGGTQYF.

The gene calls are TRBV5-4 and TRBJ2-7, with D hard to call. Between the trimmed V and J ends, which lost 0 bases and 3 bases, there was a span of 10 bases. Germline V gives CDR1 SGHNT, CDR2 YYREEE (reference sequence). The CDR3 consists of 14 residues. For the CDR3, the DNA is TGTGCCAGCAGCTTGGGCCCGTCTATCTACGAGCAGTACTTC. It encodes CASSLGPSIYEQYF.

The chain has TRBV18 and TRBJ2-5, with D perhaps matching TRBD2 (6 bases). The CDR3 sequence is 14 residues long. CDR1 and CDR2 (germline): KGHSH, LQKENI. Trimming took off 3 bases at V and 1 base at J, with 9 bases between the two ends. Here the CDR3 DNA reads TGTGCCAGCTCACCGATGCGGGGCCAAGAGACCCAGTACTTC. It codes for CASSPMRGQETQYF.